The sequence of this T cell receptor beta chain was determined in a study of blood T cells in healthy people across ages. Broader study findings: Compared with aged donors, long-lived donors showed fewer expanded clones, suggesting selection.

Primed by a sample-barcoded 5' primer and a J-beta primer mix, a second PCR proceeded for about 6 to 11 cycles. MiXCR was run by TCRdb on the 5' RACE reads, yielding one entry per CDR3 protein. Of 450,000 to 650,000 distinct CDR3 sequences in the sample, 24% were seen once. The germline V gene has CDR1 DFQATT and CDR2 SNEGSKA (reference sequence). The V and J ends lost 5 bases and 1 base, in that order; junction bases with no gene match: 3. The CDR3 spans 13 residues. As to this clonotype: The antigen remains unidentified.

Another study also made use of these data, one on T cells of mothers and their children. From that study: The study recruited a few healthy Caucasian mothers and their six children as donors. Approximately 3 million TCR beta reads per child versus over 10 million per mother.

The clonotype originates from a boy younger than 18 in good health. This chain joins TRBV20-1 and TRBJ1-1, with 8 bases identical to TRBD1. The specimen sequenced was blood. CDR3 DNA sequence: TGCAGTGCTCCCGACAGGGGGAACACTGAAGCTTTCTTT. Translation: CSAPDRGNTEAFF.